This TCR beta chain was recovered during a study of cytomegalovirus exposure and HLA in healthy donors. Regarding the study as a whole: In a later analysis, TCR beta V- and J-gene trimming showed a link to a missense DCLRE1C variant. A later analysis showed that HLA-associated TCR beta chains had undergone more clonal expansion than equally common others.

The study ran its PCR with 60 Vbeta and 13 Jbeta primers. Produced via immunoSEQ multiplex PCR; TCRdb's table is partial and in-frame only. The sample has 180,000 or so clones; roughly 85% are singletons. Comments on this clone: Its matching antigen is unknown.

This clonotype originated in a man between 18 and 35 years old in good health and CMV-seropositive. Sequenced: PBMCs.

The CDR3 is CASSVVSGELDTQYF. The DNA for the CDR3 is TGTGCCAGCAGCGTAGTTAGCGGGGAATTGGATACGCAGTATTTT. V gene TRBV9 combines with J gene TRBJ2-3, with 8 bases matching TRBD2. With 0 bases clipped from V and 6 bases from J, the junction kept 6 bases outside the gene matches. Germline CDR1 and CDR2: SGDLS and YYNGEE. The CDR3 runs to 15 residues.